The source of this TCR beta chain is a study of T cell repertoires in cytomegalovirus infection. The overall study: Public TCR beta signatures were indicative of both CMV infection and a matching HLA type. General observations from the study: Carriage of CMV together with the relevant HLA was identifiable through cumulative public TCR beta family frequency. HLA-C-restricted CMV-specific TCR beta clonotypes prevailed in the ex vivo response.

This CDR3 comprises 15 residues. Germline loops: CDR1 DFQATT, CDR2 SNEGSKA (reference sequence). V dropped 3 bases and J dropped 1 base, with 13 bases sitting between them. TCRdb re-analysed the reads in MiXCR, keeping a single row per CDR3 protein. The table shows about 740,000 distinct CDR3 sequences, with about a third occurring only once. A word on this clonotype: Its antigen remains unidentified.

The chain is built from TRBV20-1 and TRBJ1-5, with D perhaps TRBD1 (5 bases). The specimen was PBMCs. This clonotype was obtained from a human donor in good health (CMV status not recorded). Some clones in this sample may be carry-over from other donors' samples. The CDR3 reads CSASFQGGSNQPQHF. The CDR3 DNA is TGCAGTGCTAGTTTTCAGGGTGGAAGCAATCAGCCCCAGCATTTT.